Listed below are T cell receptor beta chains from one sample, sequenced in a study of blood T cells in healthy people across ages. TCRdb re-called the 5' RACE reads through MiXCR, storing one row per CDR3 protein. The sample records about 930,000 distinct CDR3 sequences, almost 30% being singletons. In addition, the sample was reused for a study of T cells of mothers and their children.

Input material: blood. All receptors derive from a woman aged 40 to 49 in good health. CDR3s include the opening cysteine and the closing phenylalanine or tryptophan. D genes are given only for firm matches. Some rows have no size entry. The others give once, few or many, or a class for an expanded clone.

>.|TRBV5-1|TRBJ1-2|.
CASSLIGGLEGYTF
TGCGCCAGCAGCTTGATTGGGGGATTAGAAGGCTACACCTTC
>.|TRBV5-1|TRBJ2-7|.
CASSLQISSYEQYF
TGCGCCAGCAGCCTACAGATAAGCTCCTACGAGCAGTACTTC
>.|TRBV3-1|TRBJ2-5|.
CASSWGRGTQYF
TGTGCCAGCAGCTGGGGGCGAGGGACCCAGTACTTC
>.|TRBV7-2|TRBJ2-7|.
CASSPRDVHEQYF
TGTGCCAGCAGCCCACGGGACGTACACGAGCAGTACTTC
>.|TRBV7-2|TRBJ2-3|TRBD1
CAGSSRAGGSRYTQYF
TGTGCCGGCAGCTCCCGAGCAGGGGGATCCCGGTATACGCAGTATTTT
>.|TRBV19|TRBJ2-5|.
CASSTWDRQGTQYF
TGTGCCAGTAGTACCTGGGACCGACAAGGGACCCAGTACTTC
>many|TRBV29-1|TRBJ2-5|TRBD1
CSVVGRGIGTQYF
TGCAGCGTTGTCGGCAGGGGGATTGGGACCCAGTACTTC
>few|TRBV10-3|TRBJ2-1|.
CAISELGGTRDNEQFF
TGTGCCATCAGTGAGCTGGGGGGAACCCGAGACAATGAGCAGTTCTTC
>few|TRBV3-1|TRBJ1-2|.
CASSQEGVGGYTF
TGTGCCAGCAGCCAAGAGGGAGTCGGGGGCTACACCTTC
>many|TRBV6-5|TRBJ1-2|TRBD1
CASSSPGQGAYGYTF
TGTGCCAGCAGTTCACCGGGACAGGGAGCTTATGGCTACACCTTC
>.|TRBV18|TRBJ2-1|.
CASSPFSTLGNEQFF
TGTGCCAGCTCACCATTCAGTACGTTAGGCAATGAGCAGTTCTTC
>few|TRBV30|TRBJ1-5|.
CAWSAGAGNQPQHF
TGTGCCTGGAGCGCCGGGGCAGGCAATCAGCCCCAGCATTTT
>many|TRBV5-4|TRBJ2-5|TRBD2
CASSLEAGDQETQYF
TGTGCCAGCAGCTTGGAGGCGGGGGACCAAGAGACCCAGTACTTC
>many|TRBV15|TRBJ2-5|.
CATSRDPMGQETQYF
TGTGCCACCAGCAGAGATCCGATGGGGCAAGAGACCCAGTACTTC
>many|TRBV7-3|TRBJ2-3|.
CASSLYGHRWGHADTQYF
TGTGCCAGCAGCTTATATGGCCATCGCTGGGGGCACGCAGATACGCAGTATTTT
>.|TRBV28|TRBJ2-2|TRBD1
CASSYTGARYTGELFF
TGTGCCAGCAGTTACACAGGGGCCCGTTACACCGGGGAGTTGTTTTTT
>.|TRBV5-5|TRBJ1-4|.
CASTETLGGEKLFF
TGTGCCAGCACCGAGACCCTCGGCGGGGAAAAACTGTTTTTT
>.|TRBV20-1|TRBJ2-1|TRBD2
CSASSPIAGDLNEQFF
TGCAGTGCTAGCTCCCCAATAGCGGGGGACCTTAATGAGCAGTTCTTC
>many|TRBV12-3/TRBV12-4|TRBJ2-5|.
CASTRGRGETQYF
TGTGCCAGCACCAGGGGCAGGGGAGAGACCCAGTACTTC
>.|TRBV6-1|TRBJ1-1|.
CASSEGGSMTEAFF
TGTGCCAGCAGTGAAGGGGGCTCCATGACTGAAGCTTTCTTT